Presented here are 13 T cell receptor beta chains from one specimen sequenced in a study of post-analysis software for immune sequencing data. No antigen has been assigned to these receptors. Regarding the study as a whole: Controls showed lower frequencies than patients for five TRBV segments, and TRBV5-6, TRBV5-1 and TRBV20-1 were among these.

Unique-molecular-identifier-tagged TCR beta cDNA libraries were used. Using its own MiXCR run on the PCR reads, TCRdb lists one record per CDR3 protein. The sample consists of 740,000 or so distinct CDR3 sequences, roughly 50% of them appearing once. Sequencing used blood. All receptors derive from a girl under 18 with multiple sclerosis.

CDR3 coding DNA: TGTGCCAGCAGCTTATCAAAGCGGGAGGACAATGAGCAGTTCTTC. Translation: CASSLSKREDNEQFF. The rearrangement joins TRBV7-2 to TRBJ2-1; TRBD2 agrees at 9 bases. CDR1 is SGHTA and CDR2 is FQGNSA in the germline V gene. The CDR3 is 15 amino acids. V lost 2 bases, J lost 5 bases, and 4 bases stayed unmatched.

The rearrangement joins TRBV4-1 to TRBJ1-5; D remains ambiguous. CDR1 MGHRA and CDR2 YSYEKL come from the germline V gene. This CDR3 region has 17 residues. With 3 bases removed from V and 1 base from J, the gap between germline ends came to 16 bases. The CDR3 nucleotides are TGCGCCAGCAGCCAGGAGGCGGAATCCCAGAGCAATCAGCCCCAGCATTTT. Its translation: CASSQEAESQSNQPQHF.

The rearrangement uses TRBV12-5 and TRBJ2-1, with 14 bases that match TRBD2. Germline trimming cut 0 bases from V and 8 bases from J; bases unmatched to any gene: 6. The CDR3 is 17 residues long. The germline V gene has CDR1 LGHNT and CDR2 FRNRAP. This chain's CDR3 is CASGLVQGLAGVDEQFF. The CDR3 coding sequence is TGTGCTAGTGGTTTGGTACAGGGACTAGCGGGGGTCGATGAGCAGTTCTTC.

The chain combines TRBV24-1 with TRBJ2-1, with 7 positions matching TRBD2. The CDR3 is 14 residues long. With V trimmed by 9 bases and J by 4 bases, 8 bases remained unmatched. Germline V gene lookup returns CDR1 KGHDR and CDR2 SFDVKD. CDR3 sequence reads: CATGTGGGYNEQFF. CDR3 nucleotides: TGTGCCACCGGCACGGGCGGGGGATACAATGAGCAGTTCTTC.

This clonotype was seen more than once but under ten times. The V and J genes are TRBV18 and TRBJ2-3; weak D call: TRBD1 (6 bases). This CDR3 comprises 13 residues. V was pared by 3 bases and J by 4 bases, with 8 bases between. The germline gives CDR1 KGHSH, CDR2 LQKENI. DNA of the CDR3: TGTGCCAGCTCACCCAAGGGGGCAGATACGCAGTATTTT. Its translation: CASSPKGADTQYF. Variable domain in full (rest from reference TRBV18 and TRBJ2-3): NAGVMQNPRHLVRRRGQEARLRCSPMKGHSHVYWYRQLPEEGLKFMVYLQKENIIDESGMPKERFSAEFPKEGPSILRIQQVVRGDSAAYFCASSPKGADTQYFGPGTRLTVL.

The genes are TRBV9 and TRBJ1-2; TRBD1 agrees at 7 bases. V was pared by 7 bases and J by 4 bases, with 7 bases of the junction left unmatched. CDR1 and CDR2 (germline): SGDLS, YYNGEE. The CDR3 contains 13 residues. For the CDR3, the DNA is TGTGCCAGCGGAGGGACAGCTAGCTATGGCTACACCTTC. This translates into CASGGTASYGYTF.

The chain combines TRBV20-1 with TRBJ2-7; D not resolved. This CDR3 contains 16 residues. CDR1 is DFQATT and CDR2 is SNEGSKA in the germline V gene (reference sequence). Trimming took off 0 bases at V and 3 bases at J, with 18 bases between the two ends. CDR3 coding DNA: TGCAGTGCTAGAGATCCTACAGAAGCTGGATACTACGAGCAGTACTTC. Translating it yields CSARDPTEAGYYEQYF.

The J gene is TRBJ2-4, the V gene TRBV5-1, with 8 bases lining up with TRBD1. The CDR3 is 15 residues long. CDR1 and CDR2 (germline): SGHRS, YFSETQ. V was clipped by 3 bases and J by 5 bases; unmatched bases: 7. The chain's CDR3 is CASSSGTGWENIQYF. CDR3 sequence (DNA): TGCGCCAGCAGCTCGGGGACAGGCTGGGAAAACATTCAGTACTTC.

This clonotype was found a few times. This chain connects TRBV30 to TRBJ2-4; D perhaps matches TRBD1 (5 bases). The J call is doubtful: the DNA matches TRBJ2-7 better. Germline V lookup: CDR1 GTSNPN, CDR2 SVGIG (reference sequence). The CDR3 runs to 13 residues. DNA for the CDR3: TGTGCCTGGAGATACGGACACTCCTACGAGCAGTACTTC. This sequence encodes CAWRYGHSYEQYF.

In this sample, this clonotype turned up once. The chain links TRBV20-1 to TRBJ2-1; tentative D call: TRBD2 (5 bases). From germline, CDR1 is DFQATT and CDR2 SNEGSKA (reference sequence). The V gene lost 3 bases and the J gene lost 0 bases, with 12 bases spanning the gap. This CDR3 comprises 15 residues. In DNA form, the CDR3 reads TGCAGTGCTAGCGGCGCGGGCCTCTCCTACAATGAGCAGTTCTTC. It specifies CSASGAGLSYNEQFF.

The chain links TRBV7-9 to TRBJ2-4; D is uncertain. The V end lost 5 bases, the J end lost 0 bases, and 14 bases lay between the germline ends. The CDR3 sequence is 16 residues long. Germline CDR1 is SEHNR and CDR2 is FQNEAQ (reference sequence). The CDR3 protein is CASSQSRVEAKNIQYF. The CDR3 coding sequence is TGTGCCAGCAGCCAATCAAGGGTAGAAGCCAAAAACATTCAGTACTTC.

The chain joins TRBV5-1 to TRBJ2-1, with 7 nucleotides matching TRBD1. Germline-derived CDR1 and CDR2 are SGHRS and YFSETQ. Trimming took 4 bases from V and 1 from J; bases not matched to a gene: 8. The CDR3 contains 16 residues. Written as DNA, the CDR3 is TGCGCCAGCAGCAAGGGGACAGCTACTTCCTACAATGAGCAGTTCTTC. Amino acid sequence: CASSKGTATSYNEQFF. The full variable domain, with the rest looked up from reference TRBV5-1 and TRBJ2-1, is KAGVTQTPRYLIKTRGQQVTLSCSPISGHRSVSWYQQTPGQGLQFLFEYFSETQRNKGNFPGRFSGRQFSNSRSEMNVSTLELGDSALYLCASSKGTATSYNEQFFGPGTRLTVL.

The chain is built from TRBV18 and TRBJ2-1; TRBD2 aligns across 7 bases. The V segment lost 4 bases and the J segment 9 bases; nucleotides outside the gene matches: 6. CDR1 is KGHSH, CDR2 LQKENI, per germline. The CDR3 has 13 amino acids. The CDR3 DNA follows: TGTGCCAGCTCACGGGAGGGTCCAGGTGAGCAGTTCTTC. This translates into CASSREGPGEQFF.